What follows are 3 T cell receptor beta chains derived from one specimen sequenced in a study of T cell responses to AZD1222 COVID-19 vaccine. The table came from immunoSEQ multiplex PCR; TCRdb's copy has only in-frame clones and leaves some out. The sample yields roughly 92,000 clones, around 90% seen once. The input for sequencing was peripheral blood, taken on day 0 of AZD1222 vaccination. These receptors originate from an adult in good health.

This sequence joins TRBV7-8 and TRBJ2-1; the D is unclear. Trimming left V 3 bases short and J 4 bases short, with 7 bases between. The CDR3 has 13 residues. CDR1 and CDR2 from the germline V gene are SGHVS and FQNEAQ. This CDR3 reads CASSLERYNEQFF. The CDR3 coding sequence is TGTGCCAGCAGCTTGGAAAGATACAATGAGCAGTTCTTC.

The chain joins TRBV19 to TRBJ2-5; D is possibly TRBD2 (6 bases). The germline V gene encodes CDR1 LNHDA and CDR2 SQIVND (reference sequence). This CDR3 is built from 16 residues. Deletions cut 3 bases from V and 4 bases from J, with 18 bases between. The CDR3 sequence is CASSIQRVLYGETQYF. In DNA form, the CDR3 reads TGTGCCAGTAGTATCCAGCGGGTTCTGTACGGAGAGACCCAGTACTTC.

This sequence joins TRBV5-1 and TRBJ1-1; D may be TRBD1 (6 bases). V shed 0 bases and J shed 1 base, with 13 bases lying between them. This CDR3 is built from 16 residues. Germline V lookup: CDR1 SGHRS, CDR2 YFSETQ. The CDR3 protein is CASSLVRGRWNTEAFF. The CDR3 DNA is TGCGCCAGCAGCTTGGTCAGGGGAAGGTGGAACACTGAAGCTTTCTTT. The full variable domain, in which reference TRBV5-1 and TRBJ1-1 provide the parts outside the CDR3, is KAGVTQTPRYLIKTRGQQVTLSCSPISGHRSVSWYQQTPGQGLQFLFEYFSETQRNKGNFPGRFSGRQFSNSRSEMNVSTLELGDSALYLCASSLVRGRWNTEAFFGQGTRLTVV.